This T cell receptor beta chain was obtained from a study of PD-1 blockade in classical Hodgkin lymphoma. Notes on the study in general: Baseline diversity was lower in partial responders and progressors than complete responders. Compared with baseline, CD4+ but not CD8+ TCR diversity had risen significantly by C4D1.

Autologous stem cell transplantation was followed by relapse in every patient, and brentuximab vedotin exposure varied. The CDR3 length is 22 residues. Germline assignment: CDR1 MGHRA and CDR2 YSYEKL. V shed 4 bases and J shed 2 bases, with 35 bases lying between them. With regard to this clone: As yet, its antigen is unknown.

Sequenced by immunoSEQ multiplex PCR; TCRdb stores in-frame clones only, minus some. In the table there are 35,000 or so clones, more than 65% of which are singletons. The chain joins TRBV4-1 to TRBJ2-5, with TRBD1 as a possible D gene (9 bases). Sequences were derived from peripheral blood mononuclear cells (PBMCs), sampled before the second cycle of nivolumab. The clonotype was recovered from a human donor with classical Hodgkin lymphoma. As DNA, the CDR3 is TGCGCCAGCAGCCCCGGACAGGGGATTCCCCTAGCGGGCGACCAGCGGCAAGAGACCCAGTACTTC. The encoded protein is CASSPGQGIPLAGDQRQETQYF.